Listed below are T cell receptor beta chains from one sample, sequenced in a study of shared clonotypes between healthy human individuals. Assay used: immunoSEQ multiplex PCR; TCRdb lists only in-frame clones, some missing. The repertoire holds about 480,000 clones, 70% to 80% seen once, with roughly 13% in the top ten. Material: PBMCs. These receptors came from a woman aged 40 to 55 in good health. Some clones in this sample may be carry-over from other donors' samples. The CDR3 runs from the conserved cysteine through the conserved F or W. Each record gives: CDR3 DNA, CDR3 protein, D gene, V gene, J gene, clone size. D genes are given only for firm matches. Expanded clones are given a class, and other clones once, few, many or no size at all.

CDR3 DNA: TGTGCCAGCAGCTTGGGCGGACCCTACGAGCAGTACTTC
CDR3 protein: CASSLGGPYEQYF
D gene: -
V gene: TRBV5-6
J gene: TRBJ2-7
clone size: few

CDR3 DNA: TGTGCCAGCAGCCCATTCGAGACTGGCCAAAGAGGGCAGTACTTC
CDR3 protein: CASSPFETGQRGQYF
D gene: -
V gene: TRBV5-4
J gene: TRBJ2-7
clone size: -

CDR3 DNA: TGTGCCAGCAGTGAGGGAGAAAGCTCCTACAATGAGCAGTTCTTC
CDR3 protein: CASSEGESSYNEQFF
D gene: -
V gene: TRBV6-4
J gene: TRBJ2-1
clone size: -

CDR3 DNA: TGTGCCAGCAGTGATACAGGGAACAATCAGCCCCAGCATTTT
CDR3 protein: CASSDTGNNQPQHF
D gene: -
V gene: TRBV6-1
J gene: TRBJ1-5
clone size: -

CDR3 DNA: TGTGCCAGTAGTCGGGGTCGGGTCACAGATACGCAGTATTTT
CDR3 protein: CASSRGRVTDTQYF
D gene: -
V gene: TRBV19
J gene: TRBJ2-3
clone size: -

CDR3 DNA: TGTGCCATGAGTCCGGGACAGGGCTCAGAGACCCAGTACTTC
CDR3 protein: CAMSPGQGSETQYF
D gene: TRBD1
V gene: TRBV10-3
J gene: TRBJ2-5
clone size: -

CDR3 DNA: TGTGCCAGCAGCGCGCGACCACTAGCGAGCACAGATACGCAGTATTTT
CDR3 protein: CASSARPLASTDTQYF
D gene: TRBD2
V gene: TRBV7-2
J gene: TRBJ2-3
clone size: -

CDR3 DNA: TGTGCCAGCAACTTAGGACAGGAGGGCAATGAGCAGTTCTTC
CDR3 protein: CASNLGQEGNEQFF
D gene: -
V gene: TRBV6-1
J gene: TRBJ2-1
clone size: -

CDR3 DNA: TGTGCCAGCAGCTTGGACAGGGGCAATGAGCAGTTCTTC
CDR3 protein: CASSLDRGNEQFF
D gene: TRBD1
V gene: TRBV7-7
J gene: TRBJ2-1
clone size: -

CDR3 DNA: TGTGCCAGCATTAGGACTAGCGGGAGGCCCCGGCAGTTCTTC
CDR3 protein: CASIRTSGRPRQFF
D gene: TRBD2
V gene: TRBV6-4
J gene: TRBJ2-1
clone size: once

CDR3 DNA: TGTGCCAGCAGTCCTCGCTCTGGGGCCAACGTCCTGACTTTC
CDR3 protein: CASSPRSGANVLTF
D gene: -
V gene: TRBV11-3
J gene: TRBJ2-6
clone size: -

CDR3 DNA: TGTGCCAGCAGCATCGGGGGCGGTACTAATGAAAAACTGTTTTTT
CDR3 protein: CASSIGGGTNEKLFF
D gene: -
V gene: TRBV28
J gene: TRBJ1-4
clone size: few

CDR3 DNA: TGCGCCAGCAGCTCCGGGGACAGGGAGTTAGAGCAGTTCTTC
CDR3 protein: CASSSGDRELEQFF
D gene: TRBD1
V gene: TRBV5-1
J gene: TRBJ2-1
clone size: -

CDR3 DNA: TGCGCCAGCAGCCCCGAGGGAGAGACCCAGTACTTC
CDR3 protein: CASSPEGETQYF
D gene: -
V gene: TRBV5-1
J gene: TRBJ2-5
clone size: once

CDR3 DNA: TGTGCCAGCAGTTACTCGCGGCGTGAAAAACTGTTTTTT
CDR3 protein: CASSYSRREKLFF
D gene: -
V gene: TRBV6-6
J gene: TRBJ1-4
clone size: -

CDR3 DNA: TGTGCCAGCAGTCCGACTAGCGGGAGAAATGAGCAGTTCTTC
CDR3 protein: CASSPTSGRNEQFF
D gene: TRBD2
V gene: TRBV2
J gene: TRBJ2-1
clone size: -

CDR3 DNA: TGTGCCAGCAGCTTGGGGCCGACCTACGAGCAGTACTTC
CDR3 protein: CASSLGPTYEQYF
D gene: -
V gene: TRBV5-6
J gene: TRBJ2-7
clone size: -

CDR3 DNA: TGTGCCATCAGGGGGCAATCTAGCTCCTACAATGAGCAGTTCTTC
CDR3 protein: CAIRGQSSSYNEQFF
D gene: -
V gene: TRBV10-3
J gene: TRBJ2-1
clone size: -

CDR3 DNA: TGCAGCGGAAGGGGGCGAAACACCGGGGAGCTGTTTTTT
CDR3 protein: CSGRGRNTGELFF
D gene: TRBD1
V gene: TRBV29-1
J gene: TRBJ2-2
clone size: -

CDR3 DNA: TGCGCCAGCAGCTTGGTCGGGGCCCTCACTGAAGCTTTCTTT
CDR3 protein: CASSLVGALTEAFF
D gene: -
V gene: TRBV5-1
J gene: TRBJ1-1
clone size: -

CDR3 DNA: TGTGCCAGCAGCTTAACCCGTTATAGCACAGATACGCAGTATTTT
CDR3 protein: CASSLTRYSTDTQYF
D gene: -
V gene: TRBV7-3
J gene: TRBJ2-3
clone size: -

CDR3 DNA: TGTGCCAGCAGGTCAGGGACGGACACCGGGGAGCTGTTTTTT
CDR3 protein: CASRSGTDTGELFF
D gene: -
V gene: TRBV4-2
J gene: TRBJ2-2
clone size: -

CDR3 DNA: TGTGCCAGCAGCTTAGCTGTAGCGGCACAAAATGAGCAGTTCTTC
CDR3 protein: CASSLAVAAQNEQFF
D gene: -
V gene: TRBV7-6
J gene: TRBJ2-1
clone size: -

CDR3 DNA: TGTGCCTGGAGTGGACAGGGTGGGAATGAAAAACTGTTTTTT
CDR3 protein: CAWSGQGGNEKLFF
D gene: TRBD1
V gene: TRBV30
J gene: TRBJ1-4
clone size: -

CDR3 DNA: TGTGCCAGCTCACCGCCGTCGGGCTATGAGCAGTTCTTC
CDR3 protein: CASSPPSGYEQFF
D gene: -
V gene: TRBV18
J gene: TRBJ2-1
clone size: -

CDR3 DNA: TGTGCCAGCAGCTTAGGCGGGAGTCAGGACGAGCAGTACTTC
CDR3 protein: CASSLGGSQDEQYF
D gene: TRBD2
V gene: TRBV11-3
J gene: TRBJ2-7
clone size: once

CDR3 DNA: TGTGCCAGCAGTTCAGGGTACAGAGATACGCAGTATTTT
CDR3 protein: CASSSGYRDTQYF
D gene: -
V gene: TRBV28
J gene: TRBJ2-3
clone size: -

CDR3 DNA: TGCGCCAGCAGCTATGGAGGACAGGTAGAGGGGACCCAGTACTTC
CDR3 protein: CASSYGGQVEGTQYF
D gene: TRBD1
V gene: TRBV5-1
J gene: TRBJ2-5
clone size: few

CDR3 DNA: TGTGCCATCAGCCCACAAGGGACACTCTATGGCTACACCTTC
CDR3 protein: CAISPQGTLYGYTF
D gene: -
V gene: TRBV10-3
J gene: TRBJ1-2
clone size: -

CDR3 DNA: TGTGCCAGCAGGATCGTAGGAGGTCGGGCTGAAGCTTTCTTT
CDR3 protein: CASRIVGGRAEAFF
D gene: -
V gene: TRBV28
J gene: TRBJ1-1
clone size: -

CDR3 DNA: TGTGCCATCAGTGAACCCCAAGCGAGCAGGGAGACCCAGTACTTC
CDR3 protein: CAISEPQASRETQYF
D gene: -
V gene: TRBV10-3
J gene: TRBJ2-5
clone size: -

CDR3 DNA: TGCGCCAGCAGCCGATTACAGGGTAGTCAGCCCCAGCATTTT
CDR3 protein: CASSRLQGSQPQHF
D gene: -
V gene: TRBV4-1
J gene: TRBJ1-5
clone size: -

CDR3 DNA: TGTGCCAGCAGCTTTGGTCGGAGCACAGATACGCAGTATTTT
CDR3 protein: CASSFGRSTDTQYF
D gene: -
V gene: TRBV5-4
J gene: TRBJ2-3
clone size: -

CDR3 DNA: TGTGCCAGCAGCGAGCGGGAGTCCTACAATGAGCAGTTCTTC
CDR3 protein: CASSERESYNEQFF
D gene: TRBD2
V gene: TRBV11-2
J gene: TRBJ2-1
clone size: -

CDR3 DNA: TGTGCCAGCAGCTTCGAGGGTTCCTACGAGCAGTACTTC
CDR3 protein: CASSFEGSYEQYF
D gene: -
V gene: TRBV5-4
J gene: TRBJ2-7
clone size: -

CDR3 DNA: TGTGCCAGCAGTTCTGGGACGTCGGGGGGGGAGACCCAGTACTTC
CDR3 protein: CASSSGTSGGETQYF
D gene: TRBD2
V gene: TRBV5-4
J gene: TRBJ2-5
clone size: -